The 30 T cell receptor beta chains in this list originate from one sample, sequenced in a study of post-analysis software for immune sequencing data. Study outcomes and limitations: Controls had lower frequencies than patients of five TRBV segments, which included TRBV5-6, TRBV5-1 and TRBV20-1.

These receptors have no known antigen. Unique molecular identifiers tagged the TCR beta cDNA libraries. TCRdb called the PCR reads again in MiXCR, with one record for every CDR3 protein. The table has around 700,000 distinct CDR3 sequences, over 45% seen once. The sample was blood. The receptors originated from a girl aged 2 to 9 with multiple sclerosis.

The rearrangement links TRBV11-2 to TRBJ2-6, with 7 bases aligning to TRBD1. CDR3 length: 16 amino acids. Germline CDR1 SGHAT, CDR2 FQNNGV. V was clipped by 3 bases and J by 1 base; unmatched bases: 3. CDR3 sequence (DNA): TGTGCCAGCAGCTTCGACAGGGATTCTGGGGCCAACGTCCTGACTTTC. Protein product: CASSFDRDSGANVLTF.

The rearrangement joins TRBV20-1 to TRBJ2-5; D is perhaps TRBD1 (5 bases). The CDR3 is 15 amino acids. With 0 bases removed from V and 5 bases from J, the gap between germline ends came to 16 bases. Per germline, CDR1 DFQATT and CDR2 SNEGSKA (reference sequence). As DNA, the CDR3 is TGCAGTGCTAGAGAGTACAGGTCCCAGGAGGAGACCCAGTACTTC. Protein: CSAREYRSQEETQYF.

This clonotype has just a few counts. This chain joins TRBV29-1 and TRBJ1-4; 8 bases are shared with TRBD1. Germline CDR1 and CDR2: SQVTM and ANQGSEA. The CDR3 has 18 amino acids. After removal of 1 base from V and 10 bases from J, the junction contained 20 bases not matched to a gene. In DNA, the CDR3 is TGCAGCGTTGAAGGCGAGGAAGGATGGACAGGGCCCATGGGAAAACTGTTTTTT. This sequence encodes CSVEGEEGWTGPMGKLFF.

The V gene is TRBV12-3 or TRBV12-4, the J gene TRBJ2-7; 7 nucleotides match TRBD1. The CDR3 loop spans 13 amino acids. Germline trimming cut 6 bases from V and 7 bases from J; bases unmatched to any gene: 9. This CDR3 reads CASSPEGGREQYF. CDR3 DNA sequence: TGTGCCAGCAGCCCGGAAGGGGGCCGTGAGCAGTACTTC.

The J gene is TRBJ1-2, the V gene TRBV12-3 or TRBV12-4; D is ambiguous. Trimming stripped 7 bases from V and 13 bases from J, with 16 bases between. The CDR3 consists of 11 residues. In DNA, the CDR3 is TGTGCCAGCACCTCAGGACTGGCTGCCACCTTC. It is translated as CASTSGLAATF.

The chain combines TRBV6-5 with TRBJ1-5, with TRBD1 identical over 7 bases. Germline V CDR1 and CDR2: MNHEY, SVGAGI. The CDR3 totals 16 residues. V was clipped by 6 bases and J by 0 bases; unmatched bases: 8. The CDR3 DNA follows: TGTGCCAGCAGGGCAGCCGGGACAGCTAGCAATCAGCCCCAGCATTTT. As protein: CASRAAGTASNQPQHF.

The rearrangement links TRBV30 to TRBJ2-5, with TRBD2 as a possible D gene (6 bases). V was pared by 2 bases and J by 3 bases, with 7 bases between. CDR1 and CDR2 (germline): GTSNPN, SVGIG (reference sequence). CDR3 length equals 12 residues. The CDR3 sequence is CAWSRGKETQYF. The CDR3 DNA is TGTGCCTGGAGTCGGGGGAAAGAGACCCAGTACTTC.

The CDR3 nucleotides are TGCGCCAGCAGCCAAGATAAGGACACTGAAGCTTTCTTT. This codes for CASSQDKDTEAFF. The V call is TRBV4-3, the J call TRBJ1-1; no definite D call. The CDR3 is 13 amino acids. V was trimmed by 0 bases and J by 3 bases, leaving 5 bases between them. Looked up from germline, CDR1 is LGHNA and CDR2 is YSLEER.

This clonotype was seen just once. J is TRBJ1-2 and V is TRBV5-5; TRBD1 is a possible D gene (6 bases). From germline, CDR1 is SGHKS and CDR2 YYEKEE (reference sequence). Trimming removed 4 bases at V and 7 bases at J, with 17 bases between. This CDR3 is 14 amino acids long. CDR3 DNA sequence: TGTGCCAGCAGCACGGGACGGGGGGCTTTTGGCTACACCTTC. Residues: CASSTGRGAFGYTF.

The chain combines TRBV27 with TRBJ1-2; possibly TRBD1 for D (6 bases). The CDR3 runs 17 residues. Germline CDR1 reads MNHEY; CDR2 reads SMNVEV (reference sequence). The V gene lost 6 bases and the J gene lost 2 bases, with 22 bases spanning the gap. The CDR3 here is CASSPSRQGTKNYGYTF. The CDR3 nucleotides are TGTGCCAGCAGCCCCAGTAGGCAGGGGACCAAGAACTATGGCTACACCTTC.

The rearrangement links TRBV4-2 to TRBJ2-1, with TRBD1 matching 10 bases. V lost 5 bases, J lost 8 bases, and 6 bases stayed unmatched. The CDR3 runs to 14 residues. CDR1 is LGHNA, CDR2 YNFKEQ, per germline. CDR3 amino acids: CASSGTGVNHEQFF. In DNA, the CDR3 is TGTGCCAGCAGCGGGACAGGGGTAAACCATGAGCAGTTCTTC.

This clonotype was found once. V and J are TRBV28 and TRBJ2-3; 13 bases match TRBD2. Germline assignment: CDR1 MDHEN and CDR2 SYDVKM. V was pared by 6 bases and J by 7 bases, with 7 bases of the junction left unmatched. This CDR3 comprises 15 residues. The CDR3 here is CASSQTSGGPNTQYF. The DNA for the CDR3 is TGTGCCAGCAGCCAGACTAGCGGGGGGCCCAATACGCAGTATTTT.

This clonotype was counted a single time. The CDR3 DNA sequence: TGTGCCAGCAGTTTATCGGGCGGGCCCCCTCAGCCCCAGCATTTT. Translating gives CASSLSGGPPQPQHF. This chain uses TRBV27 with TRBJ1-5; D call uncertain. CDR1 is MNHEY, CDR2 SMNVEV, per germline (reference sequence). Trimming removed 0 bases at V and 6 bases at J, with 12 bases between. The CDR3 length is 15 residues.

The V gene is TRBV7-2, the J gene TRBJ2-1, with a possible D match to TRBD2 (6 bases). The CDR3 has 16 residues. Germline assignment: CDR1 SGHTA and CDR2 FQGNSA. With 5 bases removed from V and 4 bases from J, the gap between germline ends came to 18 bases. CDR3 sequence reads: CASSDIAATGYNEQFF. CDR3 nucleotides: TGTGCCAGCAGCGACATAGCGGCAACGGGTTACAATGAGCAGTTCTTC.

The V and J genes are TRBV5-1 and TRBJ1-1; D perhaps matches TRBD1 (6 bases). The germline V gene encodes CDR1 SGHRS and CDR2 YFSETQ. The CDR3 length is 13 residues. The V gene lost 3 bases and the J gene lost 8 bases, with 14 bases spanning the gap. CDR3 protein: CASSYGRDIEAFF. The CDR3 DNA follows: TGCGCCAGCAGCTACGGCCGGGACATCGAAGCTTTCTTT.

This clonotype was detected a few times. The CDR3 DNA reads as TGTGCCAGCAGCATTGACAGGGGTCCCTACGAGCAGTACTTC. Encoded protein: CASSIDRGPYEQYF. The chain joins TRBV5-5 to TRBJ2-7; the match to TRBD1 covers 8 bases. Germline lookup yields CDR1 SGHKS and CDR2 YYEKEE (reference sequence). CDR3 length equals 14 residues. With V trimmed by 4 bases and J by 2 bases, 5 bases remained unmatched. The full variable domain, in which reference TRBV5-5 and TRBJ2-7 provide the parts outside the CDR3, is DAGVTQSPTHLIKTRGQQVTLRCSPISGHKSVSWYQQVLGQGPQFIFQYYEKEERGRGNFPDRFSARQFPNYSSELNVNALLLGDSALYLCASSIDRGPYEQYFGPGTRLTVT.

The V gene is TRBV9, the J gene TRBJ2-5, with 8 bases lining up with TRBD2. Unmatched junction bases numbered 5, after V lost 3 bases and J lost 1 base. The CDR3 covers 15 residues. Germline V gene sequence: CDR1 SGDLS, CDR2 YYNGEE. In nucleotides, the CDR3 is TGTGCCAGCAGCGAGACTAGCGCACTCCAAGAGACCCAGTACTTC. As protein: CASSETSALQETQYF.

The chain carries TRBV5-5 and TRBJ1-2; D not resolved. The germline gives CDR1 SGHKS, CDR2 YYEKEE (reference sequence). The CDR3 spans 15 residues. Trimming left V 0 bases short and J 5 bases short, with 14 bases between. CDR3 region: CASSLVIYSPYGYTF. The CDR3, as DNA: TGTGCCAGCAGCTTGGTCATCTACAGCCCGTATGGCTACACCTTC.

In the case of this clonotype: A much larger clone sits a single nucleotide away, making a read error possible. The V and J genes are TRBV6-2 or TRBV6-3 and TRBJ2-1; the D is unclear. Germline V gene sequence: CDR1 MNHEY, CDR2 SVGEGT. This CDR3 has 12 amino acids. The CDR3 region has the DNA TGTACCAGCAGTTATTCGGTAGTTGAGCAGTTCTTC. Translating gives CTSSYSVVEQFF.

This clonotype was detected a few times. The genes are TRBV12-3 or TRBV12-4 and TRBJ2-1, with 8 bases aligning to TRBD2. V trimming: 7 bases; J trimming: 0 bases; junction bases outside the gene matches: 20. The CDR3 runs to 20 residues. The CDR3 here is CASTASLAENYSSSYNEQFF. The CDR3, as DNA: TGTGCCAGCACCGCTTCACTAGCGGAGAACTATTCAAGCTCCTACAATGAGCAGTTCTTC.

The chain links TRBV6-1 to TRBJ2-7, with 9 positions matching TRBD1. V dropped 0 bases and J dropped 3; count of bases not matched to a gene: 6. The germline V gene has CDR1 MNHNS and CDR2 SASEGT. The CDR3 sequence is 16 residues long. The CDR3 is CASSEAHGQGLYEQYF. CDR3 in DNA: TGTGCCAGCAGTGAAGCGCACGGACAGGGGCTCTACGAGCAGTACTTC.

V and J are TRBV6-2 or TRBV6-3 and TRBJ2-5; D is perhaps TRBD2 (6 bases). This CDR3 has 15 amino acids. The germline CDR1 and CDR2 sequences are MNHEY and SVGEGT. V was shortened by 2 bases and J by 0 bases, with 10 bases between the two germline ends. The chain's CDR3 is CASSYRRGNQETQYF. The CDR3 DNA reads TGTGCCAGCAGTTACAGACGGGGGAACCAAGAGACCCAGTACTTC.

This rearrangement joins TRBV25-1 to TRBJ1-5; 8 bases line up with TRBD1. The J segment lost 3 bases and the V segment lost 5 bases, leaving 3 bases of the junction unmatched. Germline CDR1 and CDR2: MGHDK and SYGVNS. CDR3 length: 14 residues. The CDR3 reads CASSTDRANQPQHF. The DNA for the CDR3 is TGTGCCAGCAGTACGGACAGGGCCAATCAGCCCCAGCATTTT.

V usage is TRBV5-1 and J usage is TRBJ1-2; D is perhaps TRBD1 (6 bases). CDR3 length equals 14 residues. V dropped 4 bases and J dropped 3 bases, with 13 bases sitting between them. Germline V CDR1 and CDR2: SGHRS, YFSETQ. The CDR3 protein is CASSMSGGDYGYTF. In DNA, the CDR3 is TGCGCCAGCAGCATGTCCGGGGGCGACTATGGCTACACCTTC.

CDR3 sequence reads: CASSQDRLNTEAFF. The CDR3 region has the DNA TGCGCCAGCAGCCAGGACAGACTGAACACTGAAGCTTTCTTT. This rearrangement joins TRBV5-1 to TRBJ1-1; tentative D call: TRBD1 (6 bases). Trimming removed 4 bases at V and 0 bases at J, with 10 bases between. There are 14 residues in the CDR3. Germline V CDR1 and CDR2: SGHRS, YFSETQ.

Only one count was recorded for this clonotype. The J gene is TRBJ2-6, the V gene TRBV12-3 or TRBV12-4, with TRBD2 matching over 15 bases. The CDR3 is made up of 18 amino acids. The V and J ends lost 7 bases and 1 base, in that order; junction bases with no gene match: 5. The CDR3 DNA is TGTGCCAGCAAGAGGACTAGCGGGAGGGTGTCTGGGGCCAACGTCCTGACTTTC. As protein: CASKRTSGRVSGANVLTF.

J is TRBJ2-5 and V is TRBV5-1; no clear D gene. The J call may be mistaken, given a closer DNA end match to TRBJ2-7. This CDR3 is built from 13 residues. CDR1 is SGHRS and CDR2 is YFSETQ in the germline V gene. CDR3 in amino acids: CASSSGPTDEQYF. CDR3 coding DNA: TGCGCCAGCAGCTCCGGCCCCACCGACGAGCAGTACTTC.

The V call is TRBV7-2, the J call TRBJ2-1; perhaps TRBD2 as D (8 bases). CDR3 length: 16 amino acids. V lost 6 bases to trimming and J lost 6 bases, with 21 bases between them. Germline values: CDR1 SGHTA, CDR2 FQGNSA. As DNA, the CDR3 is TGTGCCAGCAGTCGAGACAGGGCTACTAGCGGCAATGAGCAGTTCTTC. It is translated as CASSRDRATSGNEQFF.

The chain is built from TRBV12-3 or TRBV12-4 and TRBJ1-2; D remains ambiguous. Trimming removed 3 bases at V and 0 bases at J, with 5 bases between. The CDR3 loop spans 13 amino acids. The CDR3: CASSFSPNYGYTF. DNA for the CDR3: TGTGCCAGCAGTTTTAGCCCTAACTATGGCTACACCTTC.

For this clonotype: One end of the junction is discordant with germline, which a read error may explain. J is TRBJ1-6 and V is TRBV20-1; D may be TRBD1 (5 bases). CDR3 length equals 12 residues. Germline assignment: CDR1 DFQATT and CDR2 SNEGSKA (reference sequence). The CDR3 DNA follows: TGTAGTGCTACCCAACAGGAATCACCCCTCCACTTT. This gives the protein CSATQQESPLHF.